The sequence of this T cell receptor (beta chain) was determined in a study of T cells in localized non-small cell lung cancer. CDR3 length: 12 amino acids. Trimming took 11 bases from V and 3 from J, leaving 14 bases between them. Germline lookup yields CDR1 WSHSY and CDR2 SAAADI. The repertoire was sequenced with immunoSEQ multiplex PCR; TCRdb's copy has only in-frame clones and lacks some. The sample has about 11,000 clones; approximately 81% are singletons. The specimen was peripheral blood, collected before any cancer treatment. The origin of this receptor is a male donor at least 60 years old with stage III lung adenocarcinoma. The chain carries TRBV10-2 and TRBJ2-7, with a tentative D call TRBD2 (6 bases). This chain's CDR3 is CAPRGGNYEQYF. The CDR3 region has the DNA TGCGCCCCCCGGGGAGGCAACTACGAGCAGTACTTC.